The 23 T cell receptor beta chains below come from one sample, sequenced in a study of blood T cell repertoires in COVID-19. The table came from immunoSEQ multiplex PCR; TCRdb's copy has only in-frame clones and leaves some out. Among about 58,000 clones listed, around nine tenths were seen once. The sequencing sample was made of peripheral blood. The receptors stem from a human donor with active COVID-19. The donor label of this sample is uncertain.

This chain connects TRBV28 to TRBJ1-2; TRBD1 matches at 9 bases. The CDR3 is made up of 13 amino acids. The trim removed 3 bases at V and 5 bases at J, leaving 1 base unmatched. CDR1 and CDR2 from the germline V gene are MDHEN and SYDVKM. The CDR3 region has the DNA TGTGCCAGCAGTTTGGGACAGGGATATGGCTACACCTTC. It is translated as CASSLGQGYGYTF.

This clone was detected only once. The chain recombines TRBV29-1 with TRBJ2-7; perhaps TRBD1 as D (6 bases). V gave up 5 bases and J gave up 9 bases, with 20 bases separating them. Germline values: CDR1 SQVTM, CDR2 ANQGSEA. CDR3 size: 13 residues. The CDR3 DNA reads TGCAGCGTTCCTCGGACACAGGGTACCGGGCAGTACTTC. It specifies CSVPRTQGTGQYF.

The genes are TRBV6-5 and TRBJ2-1, with D perhaps matching TRBD1 (6 bases). Germline V lookup: CDR1 MNHEY, CDR2 SVGAGI. V lost 6 bases, J lost 1 base, and 13 bases lay in between. This CDR3 spans 15 amino acids. CDR3 DNA: TGTGCCAGCAGGCCTACAGGGAGTTCCTACAATGAGCAGTTCTTC. Residues: CASRPTGSSYNEQFF.

The chain couples TRBV5-1 to TRBJ2-5; 16 positions agree with TRBD2. Losses at the gene ends were 3 bases for V and 3 bases for J; bases not matched to a gene: 2. From germline, CDR1 is SGHRS and CDR2 YFSETQ. This CDR3 is built from 16 residues. Here the CDR3 reads CASSSGTSGGEETQYF. CDR3 nucleotides: TGCGCCAGCAGCTCTGGGACTAGCGGGGGGGAAGAGACCCAGTACTTC.

This clone came up once. This sequence joins TRBV6-5 and TRBJ1-2, with 8 bases matching TRBD1. The V segment lost 0 bases and the J segment 7 bases; nucleotides outside the gene matches: 7. This CDR3 region has 15 residues. Germline CDR1 reads MNHEY; CDR2 reads SVGAGI. CDR3 DNA sequence: TGTGCCAGCAGTTACTCCAGGACAGGGTGGCGTGGCTACACCTTC. Translation gives CASSYSRTGWRGYTF.

CDR3 region: CATHPPLGVNTDTQYF. The CDR3 DNA reads TGTGCCACCCACCCCCCTCTAGGAGTTAACACAGATACGCAGTATTTT. The rearrangement joins TRBV7-8 to TRBJ2-3; D gene ambiguous. In germline, CDR1 is SGHVS, CDR2 FQNEAQ. This CDR3 has 16 amino acids. V shed 10 bases and J shed 2 bases, with 22 bases lying between them.

The chain carries TRBV7-8 and TRBJ1-4; D is uncertain. Trimming stripped 4 bases from V and 7 bases from J, with 13 bases between. Germline CDR1 and CDR2: SGHVS and FQNEAQ. This CDR3 comprises 14 residues. The CDR3 sequence is CASSSSRKSEKLFF. The CDR3 nucleotides are TGTGCCAGCAGCTCATCTAGGAAAAGTGAAAAACTGTTTTTT.

V gene TRBV20-1 combines with J gene TRBJ2-1; D gene unclear. The CDR3 sequence is 11 residues long. The V and J ends lost 3 bases and 10 bases respectively, with 10 bases between them. CDR1 DFQATT and CDR2 SNEGSKA come from the germline V gene (reference sequence). The CDR3 here is CSASRLGEQFF. CDR3 bases: TGCAGTGCTAGCCGACTTGGCGAGCAGTTCTTC.

The chain has TRBV9 and TRBJ2-7; perhaps TRBD2 as D (5 bases). The CDR3 runs 15 residues. The germline V gene has CDR1 SGDLS and CDR2 YYNGEE. V lost 2 bases, J lost 0 bases, and 12 bases lay in between. DNA of the CDR3: TGTGCCAGCAGCGTCGGGCGAGGAGGCTCCTACGAGCAGTACTTC. Encoded protein: CASSVGRGGSYEQYF. Combining the CDR3 with reference TRBV9 and TRBJ2-7 gives the whole variable domain DSGVTQTPKHLITATGQRVTLRCSPRSGDLSVYWYQQSLDQGLQFLIQYYNGEERAKGNILERFSAQQFPDLHSELNLSSLELGDSALYFCASSVGRGGSYEQYFGPGTRLTVT.

The V gene is TRBV7-2, the J gene TRBJ1-5, with D possibly TRBD1 on 6 matching bases. V dropped 1 base and J dropped 3 bases, with 10 bases sitting between them. Germline V gene sequence: CDR1 SGHTA, CDR2 FQGNSA. The CDR3 sequence is 15 residues long. The DNA for the CDR3 is TGTGCCAGCAGCTTAGTCACAGGGCTCAATCAGCCCCAGCATTTT. It yields the protein CASSLVTGLNQPQHF.

J is TRBJ2-1 and V is TRBV4-1; TRBD2 agrees at 14 bases. After removal of 4 bases from V and 8 bases from J, the junction contained 10 bases not matched to a gene. This CDR3 comprises 17 residues. The germline gives CDR1 MGHRA, CDR2 YSYEKL. Written as DNA, the CDR3 is TGCGCCAGCAGCCTAAAGACTAGCGGGAGGGCGCTGGATGAGCAGTTCTTC. This gives the protein CASSLKTSGRALDEQFF.

The chain links TRBV7-3 to TRBJ2-5; 7 bases line up with TRBD1. The germline CDR1 and CDR2 sequences are SGHTA and FQGTGA. The trim removed 3 bases at V and 2 bases at J, leaving 6 bases unmatched. This CDR3 has 15 amino acids. The CDR3 spells CASSLGTAIQETQYF. CDR3 DNA sequence: TGTGCCAGCAGCTTGGGGACAGCGATTCAAGAGACCCAGTACTTC.

This clone has just one count. The chain is built from TRBV12-3 or TRBV12-4 and TRBJ2-7, with a possible D match to TRBD2 (5 bases). The CDR3 contains 12 residues. Deletions cut 8 bases from V and 6 bases from J, with 14 bases between. In DNA, the CDR3 is TGTGCCAGCCGGGATACGCTTGGCGAGCAGTACTTC. As protein: CASRDTLGEQYF.

This rearrangement joins TRBV5-1 to TRBJ2-7, with D maybe TRBD1 (5 bases). With 0 bases removed from V and 0 bases from J, the gap between germline ends came to 10 bases. The CDR3 is made up of 15 amino acids. CDR1 is SGHRS and CDR2 is YFSETQ in the germline V gene. CDR3 region: CASSLGIGASYEQYF. The CDR3, as DNA: TGCGCCAGCAGCTTGGGGATTGGGGCCTCCTACGAGCAGTACTTC.

This chain joins TRBV6-4 and TRBJ2-1, with 8 bases lining up with TRBD1. Germline V gene lookup returns CDR1 MRHNA and CDR2 SNTAGT. This CDR3 comprises 17 residues. J lost 3 bases, V lost 8 bases, and 15 bases had no gene match. CDR3 region: CASSRTGGSKNYNEQFF. CDR3 nucleotide sequence: TGTGCCAGCTCCCGAACAGGGGGATCCAAAAACTACAATGAGCAGTTCTTC.

The gene calls are TRBV11-3 and TRBJ2-1, with D possibly TRBD1 on 5 matching bases. V gave up 0 bases and J gave up 4 bases, with 16 bases separating them. The CDR3 sequence is 17 residues long. Germline-derived CDR1 and CDR2 are SGHNT and YENEEA. The CDR3 spells CASSLDSGRVFYNEQFF. Here the CDR3 DNA reads TGTGCCAGCAGCTTAGACAGTGGCAGGGTTTTTTACAATGAGCAGTTCTTC.

This clone has a single count. The genes are TRBV7-9 and TRBJ1-1; possibly TRBD1 for D (6 bases). CDR1 is SEHNR and CDR2 is FQNEAQ in the germline V gene (reference sequence). This CDR3 contains 13 residues. The V gene lost 5 bases and the J gene lost 2 bases, with 9 bases spanning the gap. CDR3 protein: CASSADSNTEAFF. The CDR3 nucleotides read TGTGCCAGCAGCGCGGACAGCAACACTGAAGCTTTCTTT. The whole variable domain, filled in from reference TRBV7-9 and TRBJ1-1, reads DTGVSQNPRHKITKRGQNVTFRCDPISEHNRLYWYRQTLGQGPEFLTYFQNEAQLEKSRLLSDRFSAERPKGSFSTLEIQRTEQGDSAMYLCASSADSNTEAFFGQGTRLTVV.

The rearrangement links TRBV10-3 to TRBJ2-6; 7 bases match TRBD2. The germline V gene has CDR1 ENHRY and CDR2 SYGVKD. The V segment lost 7 bases and the J segment 0 bases; nucleotides outside the gene matches: 15. The length of the CDR3 is 19 residues. The CDR3 loop is CAINKDREGASSGANVLTF. CDR3 bases: TGTGCCATCAATAAAGATAGGGAGGGCGCATCCTCTGGGGCCAACGTCCTGACTTTC.

The chain links TRBV3-1 (or the pseudogene TRBV3-2) to TRBJ1-2; D might be TRBD1 (5 bases). Trimming shortened V by 0 bases and J by 5 bases, and 10 bases separated the two germline ends. The CDR3 runs to 14 residues. Looked up from germline, CDR1 is LGHDT and CDR2 is YNNKEL (reference sequence). The CDR3 loop reads CASSQEGVSYGYTF. CDR3 sequence (DNA): TGTGCCAGCAGCCAAGAAGGGGTATCTTATGGCTACACCTTC.

This clone showed up just a few times. The chain uses TRBV7-9 and TRBJ1-2; 8 nucleotides agree with TRBD1. The CDR3 contains 15 residues. CDR1 and CDR2 (germline): SEHNR, FQNEAQ (reference sequence). V shed 7 bases and J 4 bases; nucleotides not matched to a gene: 11. Here the CDR3 reads CASNRGTGPLYGYTF. DNA for the CDR3: TGTGCCAGCAACAGGGGGACAGGTCCTCTCTATGGCTACACCTTC.

CDR3 sequence (DNA): TGTGCCAGCAGCCGGACAGGGACTGGCTACACCTTC. Protein sequence: CASSRTGTGYTF. The rearrangement links TRBV27 to TRBJ1-2; 8 nucleotides align to TRBD1. Germline trimming cut 6 bases from V and 7 bases from J; bases unmatched to any gene: 4. This CDR3 region has 12 residues. Germline assignment: CDR1 MNHEY and CDR2 SMNVEV (reference sequence).

V gene TRBV7-3 combines with J gene TRBJ2-1, with a weak D call TRBD1 (5 bases). V lost 4 bases to trimming and J lost 10 bases, with 14 bases between them. CDR1 is SGHTA, CDR2 FQGTGA, per germline. The CDR3 extends over 13 amino acids. CDR3 amino acids: CASSSTGAAEQFF. The DNA for the CDR3 is TGTGCCAGCAGCTCCACAGGAGCCGCAGAGCAGTTCTTC.

V gene TRBV30 combines with J gene TRBJ1-5; a weak D match, TRBD1 (5 bases). The CDR3 runs to 13 residues. In germline, CDR1 is GTSNPN, CDR2 SVGIG (reference sequence). Trimming shortened V by 2 bases and J by 4 bases, and 9 bases separated the two germline ends. The CDR3 here is CAWSSQVNQPQHF. CDR3 bases: TGTGCCTGGAGTTCACAGGTTAATCAGCCCCAGCATTTT.